The 2 T cell receptor beta chains given below trace back to one sample, sequenced in a study of identical twins. One entry per CDR3 protein, called by TCRdb with MiXCR from the 5' RACE reads. The sample records some 660,000 distinct CDR3 sequences, 8.6% being singletons. Another study also made use of these data, one on yellow fever vaccine responses in identical twins.

The sequenced material came from PBMCs. Every receptor here comes from a woman aged 18-29 years in good health.

This clonotype was seen more than once but under ten times. The gene calls are TRBV5-1 and TRBJ2-1; 10 bases line up with TRBD1. Per the germline V gene, CDR1 is SGHRS and CDR2 is YFSETQ. Trimming removed 4 bases from V and 3 bases from J; junction bases left unmatched: 4. The CDR3 extends over 15 amino acids. The CDR3 DNA reads TGCGCCAGCAGCACCGACAGGGGGCTCTACAATGAGCAGTTCTTC. Its protein is CASSTDRGLYNEQFF.

This sequence joins TRBV11-2 and TRBJ1-2; D may be TRBD1 (6 bases). V dropped 0 bases and J dropped 8 bases, with 13 bases sitting between them. The CDR3 consists of 14 residues. The germline CDR1 and CDR2 sequences are SGHAT and FQNNGV. In nucleotides, the CDR3 is TGTGCCAGCAGCTTAGAAAGGGGGGCCGGGGGCTACACCTTC. It translates to CASSLERGAGGYTF.